Shown below are 28 T cell receptor beta chains from a single sample sequenced in a study of cytomegalovirus exposure and HLA in healthy donors. The PCR made use of 60 Vbeta and 13 Jbeta primers. The assay was immunoSEQ multiplex PCR, and TCRdb's table has in-frame clones only and misses some. Here the sample spans some 180,000 clones, approximately 80% being singletons. Sequencing used PBMCs. These receptors originate from a woman between 25 and 40 years old in good health and CMV-seropositive.

V gene TRBV2 combines with J gene TRBJ1-3; no clear D gene. The CDR3 has 15 amino acids. Germline assignment: CDR1 SNHLY and CDR2 FYNNEI. Trimming left V 8 bases short and J 2 bases short, with 16 bases between. This chain's CDR3 is CASYEVGGPGNTIYF. DNA of the CDR3: TGTGCCAGCTATGAAGTCGGAGGTCCTGGAAACACCATATATTTT.

The chain combines TRBV4-3 with TRBJ2-2; D gene unclear. Trimming stripped 0 bases from V and 2 bases from J, with 19 bases between. Germline V CDR1 and CDR2: LGHNA, YSLEER. The CDR3 contains 19 residues. The CDR3 sequence: CASSQDLVAPKLNTGELFF. In DNA, the CDR3 is TGCGCCAGCAGCCAAGATCTAGTGGCTCCCAAACTTAACACCGGGGAGCTGTTTTTT.

The chain links TRBV6-6 to TRBJ1-4; D might be TRBD1 (6 bases). The CDR3 is 15 amino acids. CDR1 and CDR2 (germline): MNHNY, SVGAGI (reference sequence). Trimming left V 2 bases short and J 8 bases short, with 15 bases between. For the CDR3, the DNA is TGTGCCAGCAGTTACCGGCGGGGGGCAGAGGAAAAACTGTTTTTT. Translation: CASSYRRGAEEKLFF.

The gene calls are TRBV18 and TRBJ1-2, with 8 positions matching TRBD1. The V segment lost 6 bases and the J segment 2 bases; nucleotides outside the gene matches: 8. CDR1 KGHSH and CDR2 LQKENI come from the germline V gene. The length of the CDR3 is 15 residues. CDR3 sequence (DNA): TGTGCCAGCTCGCGCGACAGGGGACCGAACTATGGCTACACCTTC. It specifies CASSRDRGPNYGYTF.

This chain uses TRBV7-9 with TRBJ1-2, with D maybe TRBD1 (6 bases). In germline, CDR1 is SEHNR, CDR2 FQNEAQ (reference sequence). The CDR3 contains 15 residues. V gave up 5 bases and J gave up 2 bases, with 15 bases separating them. CDR3 sequence reads: CASSPKTGENYGYTF. DNA for the CDR3: TGTGCCAGCAGCCCGAAGACAGGCGAGAACTATGGCTACACCTTC.

The chain joins TRBV2 to TRBJ2-7; 10 bases agree with TRBD1. The junction had 5 bases not matched to a gene; V was cut back by 5 bases and J by 4 bases. Per the germline V gene, CDR1 is SNHLY and CDR2 is FYNNEI. This CDR3 region has 14 residues. The CDR3 nucleotides read TGTGCCAGCAGTTTAGGACAGGGGGGGTACGAGCAGTACTTC. Its translation is CASSLGQGGYEQYF.

V gene TRBV18 combines with J gene TRBJ1-5, with 10 positions matching TRBD1. Germline V gene lookup returns CDR1 KGHSH and CDR2 LQKENI. Trimming at V came to 3 bases and at J to 5 bases, leaving 7 bases not matched to a gene. This CDR3 comprises 16 residues. The DNA of the CDR3 is TGTGCCAGCTCACCTGCCGGGACAGGGGTAGATCAGCCCCAGCATTTT. This encodes CASSPAGTGVDQPQHF.

V usage is TRBV18 and J usage is TRBJ2-3; TRBD2 aligns across 12 bases. CDR3 length: 16 amino acids. CDR1 KGHSH and CDR2 LQKENI come from the germline V gene. V dropped 3 bases and J dropped 4; count of bases not matched to a gene: 5. This CDR3 is CASSPASGGAADTQYF. The CDR3, as DNA: TGTGCCAGCTCACCGGCTAGCGGGGGGGCCGCAGATACGCAGTATTTT. Complete variable domain (other parts from reference TRBV18 and TRBJ2-3): NAGVMQNPRHLVRRRGQEARLRCSPMKGHSHVYWYRQLPEEGLKFMVYLQKENIIDESGMPKERFSAEFPKEGPSILRIQQVVRGDSAAYFCASSPASGGAADTQYFGPGTRLTVL.

The chain has TRBV29-1 and TRBJ2-7; TRBD2 aligns across 9 bases. CDR1 is SQVTM, CDR2 ANQGSEA, per germline. This CDR3 has 15 amino acids. V dropped 3 bases and J dropped 2; count of bases not matched to a gene: 8. CDR3 in DNA: TGCAGCGTTGACGGGCTAGCGGGGACCCCCTACGAGCAGTACTTC. Its protein is CSVDGLAGTPYEQYF.

The gene calls are TRBV27 and TRBJ2-7; 12 nucleotides match TRBD2. V was pared by 4 bases and J by 0 bases, with 7 bases of the junction left unmatched. This CDR3 contains 17 residues. The V gene's germline CDR1 is MNHEY and CDR2 SMNVEV (reference sequence). The CDR3 DNA reads as TGTGCCAGCAGTTCGGGACTAGCGGGTACGAGCTCCTACGAGCAGTACTTC. This translates into CASSSGLAGTSSYEQYF.

The J gene is TRBJ2-3, the V gene TRBV6-5; D possibly corresponds to TRBD2 (5 bases). V gave up 0 bases and J gave up 0 bases, with 10 bases separating them. This CDR3 is 16 amino acids long. Per germline, CDR1 MNHEY and CDR2 SVGAGI. The chain's CDR3 is CASSYSWERSTDTQYF. In nucleotides, the CDR3 is TGTGCCAGCAGTTACTCTTGGGAGAGGAGCACAGATACGCAGTATTTT.

The chain joins TRBV7-8 to TRBJ1-5, with 7 bases lining up with TRBD1. V lost 6 bases and J lost 4; bases outside the gene matches: 6. Germline-derived CDR1 and CDR2 are SGHVS and FQNEAQ. This CDR3 comprises 14 residues. The CDR3 is CASSLTGLNQPQHF. DNA of the CDR3: TGTGCCAGCAGTCTGACAGGGTTGAATCAGCCCCAGCATTTT.

The rearrangement uses TRBV28 and TRBJ2-7; no clear D gene. The CDR3 extends over 13 amino acids. Germline assignment: CDR1 MDHEN and CDR2 SYDVKM. Trimming pared 0 bases from V and 4 bases from J, leaving 7 bases between. The CDR3 reads CASSLWAGYEQYF. The CDR3 DNA reads TGTGCCAGCAGTTTATGGGCCGGGTACGAGCAGTACTTC.

The rearrangement uses TRBV4-2 and TRBJ1-5, with no clear D. Between the trimmed V and J ends, which lost 0 bases and 7 bases, there was a span of 7 bases. This CDR3 contains 13 residues. CDR1 and CDR2 (germline): LGHNA, YNFKEQ. The DNA for the CDR3 is TGTGCCAGCAGCCAAGATATGGGCCAGCCCCAGCATTTT. Translating gives CASSQDMGQPQHF.

Regarding this clone: The germline gene is not matched at one end of the junction; a read error may be the cause. The chain has TRBV7-7 and TRBJ2-5, with a possible D match to TRBD1 (5 bases). Germline V gene lookup returns CDR1 SSHAT and CDR2 FNYEAQ (reference sequence). This CDR3 spans 15 amino acids. The CDR3 reads CASSQIPDGQGTQYF. The CDR3 DNA reads as TGTGCTAGCAGCCAAATACCCGACGGTCAGGGGACCCAGTACTTC.

The chain joins TRBV28 to TRBJ1-2; TRBD1 aligns across 7 bases. Germline CDR1 reads MDHEN; CDR2 reads SYDVKM. The length of the CDR3 is 15 residues. V shed 6 bases, J shed 2 bases, and the junction held 9 bases outside the gene matches. The CDR3 loop reads CASRKTGSANYGYTF. CDR3 nucleotides: TGTGCCAGCAGAAAGACAGGGAGTGCGAACTATGGCTACACCTTC.

V gene TRBV9 combines with J gene TRBJ2-7, with no clear D. The CDR3 is made up of 11 amino acids. V dropped 3 bases and J dropped 4 bases, with 5 bases sitting between them. Per the germline V gene, CDR1 is SGDLS and CDR2 is YYNGEE. The CDR3 protein is CASSAVYEQYF. CDR3 nucleotide sequence: TGTGCCAGCAGCGCAGTATACGAGCAGTACTTC.

The V gene is TRBV28, the J gene TRBJ1-5; weak D call: TRBD1 (5 bases). This CDR3 has 13 residues. Germline assignment: CDR1 MDHEN and CDR2 SYDVKM. Trimming took off 8 bases at V and 5 bases at J, with 13 bases between the two ends. CDR3 loop: CASAGFSDQPQHF. In DNA form, the CDR3 reads TGTGCCAGCGCAGGGTTTTCCGATCAGCCCCAGCATTTT.

The chain joins TRBV30 to TRBJ2-7; D could derive from TRBD1 or TRBD2 (5 bases each). The CDR3 length is 14 residues. V was shortened by 8 bases and J by 1 base, with 18 bases between the two germline ends. CDR1 is GTSNPN, CDR2 SVGIG, per germline (reference sequence). Here the CDR3 reads CAGTPQMRSYEQYF. CDR3 DNA: TGTGCCGGGACCCCCCAAATGCGGTCCTACGAGCAGTACTTC.

This clone was seen a handful of times. This rearrangement joins TRBV6-5 to TRBJ1-1; D remains ambiguous. Per germline, CDR1 MNHEY and CDR2 SVGAGI. The CDR3 runs to 12 residues. Trimming stripped 5 bases from V and 10 bases from J, with 14 bases between. DNA of the CDR3: TGTGCCAGCAGTCGACAAGGGAGGGTAGCTTTCTTT. Its translation is CASSRQGRVAFF.

This chain connects TRBV14 to TRBJ1-4; D ambiguous. Germline V gene sequence: CDR1 SGHDN, CDR2 FVKESK. The CDR3 loop spans 16 amino acids. Trimming pared 1 base from V and 5 bases from J, leaving 14 bases between. In nucleotides, the CDR3 is TGTGCCAGCAGCCAAGGATTTGGGCCTACCAATGAAAAACTGTTTTTT. Translated, it gives CASSQGFGPTNEKLFF.

V is TRBV5-1 and J is TRBJ2-1, with TRBD2 matching over 9 bases. The V gene end was trimmed by 3 bases and the J gene end by 0 bases; junction bases not matched to a gene: 7. The CDR3 consists of 17 residues. Germline loops: CDR1 SGHRS, CDR2 YFSETQ. The CDR3 protein is CASSSLAGVSSYNEQFF. The DNA for the CDR3 is TGCGCCAGCAGCTCATTAGCGGGGGTGAGCTCCTACAATGAGCAGTTCTTC.

This chain links TRBV19 with TRBJ2-4; 8 bases match TRBD2. The length of the CDR3 is 16 residues. V gave up 5 bases and J gave up 0 bases; unmatched junction bases: 6. The V gene's germline CDR1 is LNHDA and CDR2 SQIVND (reference sequence). The CDR3 reads CASSLGLAVAKNIQYF. In DNA, the CDR3 is TGTGCCAGTAGTTTAGGACTAGCAGTAGCCAAAAACATTCAGTACTTC.

The V call is TRBV5-4, the J call TRBJ1-1; D is possibly TRBD1 (6 bases). Germline V gives CDR1 SGHNT, CDR2 YYREEE (reference sequence). The CDR3 runs to 12 residues. The ends were cut back, 0 bases at V and 7 bases at J, with 7 bases in the middle. The CDR3 sequence is CASSLEGDEAFF. The CDR3 region has the DNA TGTGCCAGCAGCTTGGAGGGGGATGAAGCTTTCTTT. Full variable domain (remainder filled in from reference TRBV5-4 and TRBJ1-1): ETGVTQSPTHLIKTRGQQVTLRCSSQSGHNTVSWYQQALGQGPQFIFQYYREEENGRGNFPPRFSGLQFPNYSSELNVNALELDDSALYLCASSLEGDEAFFGQGTRLTVV.

The chain carries TRBV10-2 and TRBJ2-7, with D hard to call. This CDR3 contains 12 residues. V was pared by 2 bases and J by 3 bases, with 5 bases between. CDR1 and CDR2 (germline): WSHSY, SAAADI. CDR3 region: CASSEDIYEQYF. The CDR3 DNA follows: TGCGCCAGCAGTGAGGACATCTACGAGCAGTACTTC.

This chain joins TRBV19 and TRBJ1-2, with 7 bases lining up with TRBD1. CDR1 is LNHDA, CDR2 SQIVND, per germline (reference sequence). With V trimmed by 4 bases and J by 3 bases, 2 bases remained unmatched. The CDR3 loop spans 13 amino acids. CDR3 amino acids: CASSTGTDYGYTF. In nucleotides, the CDR3 is TGTGCCAGTAGTACCGGGACAGACTATGGCTACACCTTC.

This chain connects TRBV9 to TRBJ2-1; 10 nucleotides match TRBD2. The CDR3 has 17 amino acids. Unmatched junction bases numbered 16, after V lost 4 bases and J lost 9 bases. CDR1 is SGDLS and CDR2 is YYNGEE in the germline V gene. The CDR3 sequence: CASSPLFILAGTGEQFF. Written as DNA, the CDR3 is TGTGCCAGCAGCCCGCTTTTTATACTAGCGGGGACAGGTGAGCAGTTCTTC.

This chain uses TRBV19 with TRBJ1-6; TRBD1 matches 7 bases. V was clipped by 2 bases and J by 7 bases; unmatched bases: 2. CDR1 and CDR2 (germline): LNHDA, SQIVND (reference sequence). The CDR3 is made up of 14 amino acids. The CDR3 loop is CASSISRGNSPLHF. The CDR3, as DNA: TGTGCCAGTAGTATAAGCAGGGGGAATTCACCCCTCCACTTT.